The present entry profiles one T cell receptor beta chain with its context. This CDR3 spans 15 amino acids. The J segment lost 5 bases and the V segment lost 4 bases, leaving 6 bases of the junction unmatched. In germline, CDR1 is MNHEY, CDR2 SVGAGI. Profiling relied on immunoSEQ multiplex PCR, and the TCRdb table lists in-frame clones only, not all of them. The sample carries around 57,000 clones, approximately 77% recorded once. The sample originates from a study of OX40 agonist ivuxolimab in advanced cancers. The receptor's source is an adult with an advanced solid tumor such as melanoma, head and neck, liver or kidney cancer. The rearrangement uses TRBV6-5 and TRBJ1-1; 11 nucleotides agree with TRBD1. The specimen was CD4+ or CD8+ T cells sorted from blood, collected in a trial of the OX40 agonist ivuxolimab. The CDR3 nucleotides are TGTGCCAGCAGTTTCTTTGGGACAGGGGGGACTGAAGCTTTCTTT. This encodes CASSFFGTGGTEAFF.